The 25 T cell receptor beta chains presented below share a single source sample, sequenced in a study of CD4 T cells in relation to SARS-CoV-2 and coronaviruses. Unexposed donor CD4+ T cells date from about 2010-2018, before the COVID-19 pandemic. Isolation of CD4+ T cells took place after around eleven days in culture. Some clones are missing from TCRdb's copy, which holds only in-frame ones; the method was immunoSEQ multiplex PCR. The sample lists roughly 17,000 clones, approximately 80% occurring once. Their antigens remain unidentified. Source material: CD4+ T cells from PBMCs, cultured in vitro. These receptors all come from a human donor in good health.

The CDR3 sequence: CASSPNTGRGSGANVLTF. CDR3 coding DNA: TGTGCCAGCAGCCCGAATACAGGAAGGGGCTCTGGGGCCAACGTCCTGACTTTC. The chain is built from TRBV7-3 and TRBJ2-6, with D tentatively TRBD1 (5 bases). Germline loops: CDR1 SGHTA, CDR2 FQGTGA. This CDR3 has 18 residues. Between the trimmed V and J ends, which lost 5 bases and 0 bases, there was a span of 17 bases. Complete variable domain (other parts from reference TRBV7-3 and TRBJ2-6): GAGVSQTPSNKVTEKGKYVELRCDPISGHTALYWYRQSLGQGPEFLIYFQGTGAADDSGLPNDRFFAVRPEGSVSTLKIQRTERGDSAVYLCASSPNTGRGSGANVLTFGAGSRLTVL.

The rearrangement links TRBV24-1 to TRBJ1-5; weak D call: TRBD1 (5 bases). The CDR3 totals 13 residues. Germline CDR1 is KGHDR and CDR2 is SFDVKD. V lost 4 bases and J 4 bases, leaving 7 bases between the germline ends. CDR3 residues: CATSDPGNQPQHF. As DNA, the CDR3 is TGTGCCACCAGTGACCCAGGGAATCAGCCCCAGCATTTT.

This clone showed up just once. The chain is built from TRBV18 and TRBJ2-7; D perhaps matches TRBD1 (6 bases). CDR1 and CDR2 from the germline V gene are KGHSH and LQKENI. This CDR3 contains 15 residues. V lost 3 bases, J lost 0 bases, and 12 bases lay in between. Here the CDR3 DNA reads TGTGCCAGCTCACCTACTGACAGGCCCTCCTACGAGCAGTACTTC. It codes for CASSPTDRPSYEQYF. The variable domain in full, with the rest retrieved from reference TRBV18 and TRBJ2-7, is NAGVMQNPRHLVRRRGQEARLRCSPMKGHSHVYWYRQLPEEGLKFMVYLQKENIIDESGMPKERFSAEFPKEGPSILRIQQVVRGDSAAYFCASSPTDRPSYEQYFGPGTRLTVT.

The chain employs TRBV27 and TRBJ2-6; D is undetermined. Germline loops: CDR1 MNHEY, CDR2 SMNVEV (reference sequence). Trimming stripped 3 bases from V and 0 bases from J, with 12 bases between. The CDR3 loop spans 17 amino acids. The CDR3 region has the DNA TGTGCCAGCAGTTTCCGGACCAAGAGCTCTGGGGCCAACGTCCTGACTTTC. This sequence encodes CASSFRTKSSGANVLTF.

J is TRBJ1-1 and V is TRBV7-2; D is undetermined. The CDR3 is made up of 12 amino acids. Germline CDR1 SGHTA, CDR2 FQGNSA. V was pared by 1 base and J by 5 bases, with 5 bases between. This CDR3 reads CASSLEWTEAFF. The CDR3 nucleotides are TGTGCCAGCAGCTTAGAGTGGACTGAAGCTTTCTTT. Looking up the rest from reference TRBV7-2 and TRBJ1-1 gives the full variable domain: GAGVSQSPSNKVTEKGKDVELRCDPISGHTALYWYRQSLGQGLEFLIYFQGNSAPDKSGLPSDRFSAERTGGSVSTLTIQRTQQEDSAVYLCASSLEWTEAFFGQGTRLTVV.

The genes are TRBV5-4 and TRBJ1-2; 9 positions match TRBD1. The length of the CDR3 is 13 residues. V was clipped by 5 bases and J by 8 bases; unmatched bases: 7. Germline CDR1 and CDR2: SGHNT and YYREEE (reference sequence). CDR3 bases: TGTGCCAGCAGAACCGGGACAGGGACCGGCTACACCTTC. Protein: CASRTGTGTGYTF.

The chain carries TRBV5-6 and TRBJ1-1; D uncertain. The V and J ends lost 0 bases and 4 bases respectively, with 16 bases between them. This CDR3 is 16 amino acids long. The V gene's germline CDR1 is SGHDT and CDR2 YYEEEE. The CDR3 spells CASSLEGGLRSTEAFF. In nucleotides, the CDR3 is TGTGCCAGCAGCTTGGAGGGAGGTCTCCGATCCACTGAAGCTTTCTTT.

The chain employs TRBV19 and TRBJ1-5; D remains ambiguous. V was cut by 3 bases and J by 0 bases, with 15 bases left in between. The length of the CDR3 is 17 residues. The germline V gene encodes CDR1 LNHDA and CDR2 SQIVND (reference sequence). This CDR3 is CASSMRKSTYSNQPQHF. DNA of the CDR3: TGTGCCAGTAGTATGAGGAAGAGCACTTATAGCAATCAGCCCCAGCATTTT.

The chain recombines TRBV29-1 with TRBJ1-2; 8 bases fit TRBD1. Germline V lookup: CDR1 SQVTM, CDR2 ANQGSEA. V gave up 8 bases and J gave up 7 bases; unmatched junction bases: 6. This CDR3 comprises 11 residues. In DNA, the CDR3 is TGCAGCTCTCTGGACAGGGCTGGCTACACCTTC. Its protein product is CSSLDRAGYTF.

This clone was seen a few times. The V call is TRBV6-6, the J call TRBJ1-3; no reliable D call. V was trimmed by 0 bases and J by 0 bases, leaving 6 bases between them. Germline CDR1 and CDR2: MNHNY and SVGAGI (reference sequence). The CDR3 contains 15 residues. The CDR3 DNA is TGTGCCAGCAGTTACTCGGCCAACTCTGGAAACACCATATATTTT. As protein: CASSYSANSGNTIYF.

In its sample, this clone was seen a few times. The chain is built from TRBV2 and TRBJ2-7; 12 bases match TRBD2. This CDR3 is 14 amino acids long. Per germline, CDR1 SNHLY and CDR2 FYNNEI. J was trimmed by 3 bases and V by 6 bases; bases with no gene match: 3. CDR3 DNA: TGTGCCAGCAGCCGACTAGCGGGAGTCTACGAGCAGTACTTC. Protein sequence: CASSRLAGVYEQYF.

V and J are TRBV4-1 and TRBJ1-5; possibly TRBD1 for D (6 bases). V was trimmed by 3 bases and J by 4 bases, leaving 19 bases between them. This CDR3 contains 17 residues. Germline assignment: CDR1 MGHRA and CDR2 YSYEKL. CDR3 protein: CASSHPTGRGLNQPQHF. Here the CDR3 DNA reads TGCGCCAGCAGCCATCCTACAGGGAGGGGACTTAATCAGCCCCAGCATTTT.

The chain is built from TRBV19 and TRBJ1-5; TRBD1 aligns across 10 bases. With V trimmed by 4 bases and J by 3 bases, 3 bases remained unmatched. This CDR3 is built from 15 residues. Germline loops: CDR1 LNHDA, CDR2 SQIVND (reference sequence). CDR3 coding DNA: TGTGCCAGTAGTAGCCGACAGGGGGCCAATCAGCCCCAGCATTTT. This codes for CASSSRQGANQPQHF.

This rearrangement joins TRBV3-1 (or the pseudogene TRBV3-2) to TRBJ2-3; unclear D gene. The CDR3 loop spans 12 amino acids. V was clipped by 5 bases and J by 8 bases, with 11 bases between them. CDR1 is LGHDT and CDR2 is YNNKEL in the germline V gene (reference sequence). The CDR3: CASSAETATQYF. For the CDR3, the DNA is TGTGCCAGCAGCGCGGAGACTGCTACGCAGTATTTT.

The chain has TRBV2 and TRBJ2-4, with D unresolved. The CDR3 totals 14 residues. Germline V gives CDR1 SNHLY, CDR2 FYNNEI. V was pared by 5 bases and J by 0 bases, with 8 bases between. CDR3 protein: CASSPNVAKNIQYF. For the CDR3, the DNA is TGTGCCAGCAGTCCGAACGTAGCCAAAAACATTCAGTACTTC.

The chain combines TRBV18 with TRBJ1-3, with TRBD1 matching 8 bases. This CDR3 spans 17 amino acids. Germline loops: CDR1 KGHSH, CDR2 LQKENI. After removal of 2 bases from V and 3 bases from J, the junction contained 9 bases not matched to a gene. CDR3 sequence: CASSPTWTGQGGNTIYF. CDR3 nucleotides: TGTGCCAGCTCACCAACCTGGACAGGGCAAGGTGGAAACACCATATATTTT.

V gene TRBV10-3 combines with J gene TRBJ1-4, with D tentatively TRBD1 (6 bases). V lost 6 bases and J 8 bases, leaving 19 bases between the germline ends. Per the germline V gene, CDR1 is ENHRY and CDR2 is SYGVKD. CDR3 length: 15 amino acids. CDR3: CAISSSGESGEKLFF. The CDR3 DNA follows: TGTGCCATCAGCTCCTCAGGGGAGAGCGGCGAAAAACTGTTTTTT.

This rearrangement joins TRBV19 to TRBJ2-5; 7 bases agree with TRBD2. CDR1 is LNHDA, CDR2 SQIVND, per germline (reference sequence). The J segment lost 6 bases and the V segment lost 5 bases, leaving 6 bases of the junction unmatched. The CDR3 runs 13 residues. The CDR3 nucleotides are TGTGCCAGTAGTCCTTCGGGGGGAAAGACCCAGTACTTC. Translating it yields CASSPSGGKTQYF.

V gene TRBV6-5 combines with J gene TRBJ1-2; D might be TRBD1 (5 bases). The CDR3 covers 12 residues. Germline V gene lookup returns CDR1 MNHEY and CDR2 SVGAGI. Trimming took 6 bases from V and 5 from J, leaving 10 bases between them. The CDR3 DNA is TGTGCCAGCAGGACGACAGAGTATGGCTACACCTTC. Protein sequence: CASRTTEYGYTF.

This clone has more than one count but fewer than ten. The chain employs TRBV4-1 and TRBJ1-6, with D uncertain. The CDR3 runs 13 residues. Germline loops: CDR1 MGHRA, CDR2 YSYEKL. Trimming took off 0 bases at V and 12 bases at J, with 9 bases between the two ends. CDR3 sequence: CASSQESLLPLHF. In DNA, the CDR3 is TGCGCCAGCAGCCAAGAATCCCTTCTACCCCTCCACTTT.

The CDR3: CASSVGGQGNFGGYTF. The CDR3 bases are TGTGCCAGCAGCGTAGGGGGACAGGGAAATTTTGGGGGCTACACCTTC. The chain carries TRBV9 and TRBJ1-2, with 9 bases fitting TRBD1. Trimming cost V 0 bases and J 8 bases; bases outside gene matches: 11. Germline V gene sequence: CDR1 SGDLS, CDR2 YYNGEE. This CDR3 spans 16 amino acids.

J is TRBJ1-5 and V is TRBV19, with 10 bases that match TRBD1. V was clipped by 5 bases and J by 2 bases; unmatched bases: 9. The CDR3 extends over 17 amino acids. Germline V lookup: CDR1 LNHDA, CDR2 SQIVND (reference sequence). For the CDR3, the DNA is TGTGCCAGTAGTTCATCCCGGGACAGGGGCCGCAATCAGCCCCAGCATTTT. Its translation is CASSSSRDRGRNQPQHF.

The V call is TRBV18, the J call TRBJ1-5; no reliable D call. The ends were cut back, 5 bases at V and 3 bases at J, with 11 bases in the middle. Germline V gene sequence: CDR1 KGHSH, CDR2 LQKENI. The CDR3 has 14 residues. The CDR3 here is CASSGGVDNQPQHF. The CDR3 nucleotides are TGTGCCAGCTCAGGAGGAGTAGACAATCAGCCCCAGCATTTT. Looking up the rest from reference TRBV18 and TRBJ1-5 gives the full variable domain: NAGVMQNPRHLVRRRGQEARLRCSPMKGHSHVYWYRQLPEEGLKFMVYLQKENIIDESGMPKERFSAEFPKEGPSILRIQQVVRGDSAAYFCASSGGVDNQPQHFGDGTRLSIL.

The rearrangement joins TRBV5-1 to TRBJ2-1; TRBD1 matches 7 bases. V lost 4 bases to trimming and J lost 8 bases; unmatched junction nucleotides: 18. The germline V gene has CDR1 SGHRS and CDR2 YFSETQ. This CDR3 region has 17 residues. CDR3 in DNA: TGCGCCAGCAGCCTATACATCCCGACAGGGTCTGGCGATGAGCAGTTCTTC. The encoded protein is CASSLYIPTGSGDEQFF. Full variable domain (missing parts from reference TRBV5-1 and TRBJ2-1): KAGVTQTPRYLIKTRGQQVTLSCSPISGHRSVSWYQQTPGQGLQFLFEYFSETQRNKGNFPGRFSGRQFSNSRSEMNVSTLELGDSALYLCASSLYIPTGSGDEQFFGPGTRLTVL.

This clone was recorded once. The gene calls are TRBV20-1 and TRBJ1-1; D uncertain. V shed 3 bases and J shed 0 bases, with 14 bases lying between them. The CDR3 spans 15 residues. Germline V gene data show CDR1 as DFQATT and CDR2 as SNEGSKA (reference sequence). The CDR3 sequence: CSASPVGTMNTEAFF. The CDR3 DNA follows: TGCAGTGCTAGTCCCGTAGGCACAATGAACACTGAAGCTTTCTTT.